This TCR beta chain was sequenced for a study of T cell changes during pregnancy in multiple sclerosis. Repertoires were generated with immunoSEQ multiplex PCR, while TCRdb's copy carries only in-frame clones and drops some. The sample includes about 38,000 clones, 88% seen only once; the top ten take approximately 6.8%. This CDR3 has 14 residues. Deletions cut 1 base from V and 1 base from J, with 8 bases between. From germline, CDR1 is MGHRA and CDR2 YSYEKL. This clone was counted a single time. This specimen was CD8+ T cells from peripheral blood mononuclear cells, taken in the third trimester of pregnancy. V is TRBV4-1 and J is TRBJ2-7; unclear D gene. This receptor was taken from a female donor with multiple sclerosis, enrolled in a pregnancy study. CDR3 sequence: CASSQGLESYEQYF. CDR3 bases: TGCGCCAGCAGCCAAGGACTGGAATCCTACGAGCAGTACTTC.